These T cell receptor beta chains were read from a single sample in a study of blood T cell repertoires in COVID-19. Measured with immunoSEQ multiplex PCR; TCRdb has only the in-frame clones, and not every one. The sample holds tens of thousands of clones, around 77% seen once. The material sequenced was peripheral blood. The receptors shown here come from a man between 65 and 80 years old with COVID-19, enrolled during active disease. The CDR3 runs from the conserved cysteine through the conserved F or W. The D gene is left open where the match is weak. Where a row states a size, it is once, few, many or the class of an expanded clone; other rows omit it.

cdr3_length	v_call	d_call	j_call	clone_size	cdr3_aa	cdr3_nt
16	TRBV10-3	TRBD1	TRBJ1-3	once	CAISRQGRASGNTIYF	TGTGCCATCAGTCGACAGGGTCGGGCCTCTGGAAACACCATATATTTT
13	TRBV4-1	TRBD1	TRBJ2-7	.	CASSQAGTGSLHF	TGCGCCAGCAGCCAGGCCGGGACAGGGAGTTTACACTTC
15	TRBV5-1	.	TRBJ2-7	few	CASSFAQGSTYEQYF	TGCGCCAGCAGCTTCGCCCAGGGATCCACCTACGAGCAGTACTTC
18	TRBV3-1/TRBV3-2	TRBD1	TRBJ2-7	.	CASSHWFRVPGGSYEQYF	TGTGCCAGCAGCCATTGGTTTAGAGTTCCAGGGGGTTCCTACGAGCAGTACTTC
19	TRBV6-1	.	TRBJ2-3	.	CASSEGLNPTSSSTDTQYF	TGTGCCAGCAGTGAAGGACTGAATCCAACTAGTTCAAGCACAGATACGCAGTATTTT
14	TRBV6-6	TRBD1	TRBJ1-1	.	CASSLQGVGTEAFF	TGTGCCAGCAGTCTACAGGGGGTAGGCACTGAAGCTTTCTTT
15	TRBV4-3	.	TRBJ2-7	few	CASSQDPRGPYEQYF	TGCGCCAGCAGCCAAGACCCCAGGGGTCCCTACGAGCAGTACTTC
17	TRBV21-1	.	TRBJ2-1	.	CASSKVVDTSSYNEQFF	TGTGCCAGCAGCAAAGTGGTAGATACGAGCTCCTACAATGAGCAGTTCTTC
12	TRBV6-5	.	TRBJ2-7	.	CAAVGRPYEQYF	TGTGCCGCGGTGGGGCGACCCTACGAGCAGTACTTC
15	TRBV4-3	TRBD1	TRBJ1-3	few	CASSSGTGTGNTIYF	TGCGCCAGCAGCTCAGGGACAGGGACCGGAAACACCATATATTTT
16	TRBV28	TRBD2	TRBJ2-2	.	CASSLTSGAWTGELFF	TGTGCCAGCAGTTTGACGAGCGGGGCGTGGACCGGGGAGCTGTTTTTT
15	TRBV6-5	TRBD1	TRBJ1-1	.	CASSRDRLMNTEAFF	TGTGCCAGCAGTCGGGACAGATTAATGAACACTGAAGCTTTCTTT
14	TRBV29-1	.	TRBJ2-7	.	CSVVLQDTTYEQYF	TGCAGCGTTGTATTGCAGGACACCACCTACGAGCAGTACTTC
14	TRBV10-3	TRBD1	TRBJ2-7	.	CAIRDPGQSYEQYF	TGTGCCATCAGAGATCCGGGACAGTCCTACGAGCAGTACTTC
15	TRBV11-3	TRBD2	TRBJ2-2	.	CASSRTSGREGELFF	TGTGCCAGCAGCAGGACTAGCGGGAGGGAGGGGGAGCTGTTTTTT
17	TRBV7-5	.	TRBJ1-6	.	CARSLMDGSSYNSPLHF	TGTGCCAGAAGCTTAATGGACGGGAGCTCCTATAATTCACCCCTCCACTTT
16	TRBV5-1	TRBD2	TRBJ2-1	few	CASSLGVLAEVDEQFF	TGCGCCAGCAGCTTGGGGGTACTAGCGGAGGTGGATGAGCAGTTCTTC
15	TRBV2	.	TRBJ1-3	once	CASSETAGSGNTIYF	TGTGCCAGCAGTGAAACGGCAGGGTCTGGAAACACCATATATTTT
13	TRBV10-3	TRBD1	TRBJ1-1	.	CATQGAGNTEAFF	TGTGCCACACAGGGGGCAGGGAACACTGAAGCTTTCTTT
16	TRBV14	TRBD2	TRBJ2-3	.	CASSQGLATNTDTQYF	TGTGCCAGCAGCCAAGGACTAGCGACCAACACAGATACGCAGTATTTT
19	TRBV11-2	TRBD2	TRBJ2-7	.	CASSSPLGLAGMSSYEQYF	TGTGCCAGCAGCTCGCCATTGGGACTAGCGGGTATGAGCTCCTACGAGCAGTACTTC
13	TRBV2	.	TRBJ2-1	.	CASRLRAFNEQFF	TGTGCCAGCAGGTTGAGGGCCTTCAATGAGCAGTTCTTC
14	TRBV5-4	.	TRBJ2-4	few	CASSLDRVSDIQYF	TGTGCCAGCAGCTTGGACAGGGTCAGTGACATTCAGTACTTC
15	TRBV18	.	TRBJ1-2	few	CASSPGSEARGGYTF	TGTGCCAGCTCACCAGGCTCCGAGGCCAGAGGAGGCTACACCTTC
16	TRBV4-3	TRBD1	TRBJ2-7	.	CASSPLGGTGAYEQYF	TGCGCCAGCAGCCCATTGGGGGGGACAGGGGCCTACGAGCAGTACTTC
16	TRBV28	.	TRBJ1-4	.	CASSSPQASTNEKLFF	TGTGCCAGCAGTTCGCCCCAAGCTTCAACTAATGAAAAACTGTTTTTT
16	TRBV4-1	TRBD1	TRBJ2-7	once	CASSPNQGASSYEQYF	TGCGCCAGCAGCCCAAATCAGGGGGCTAGCTCCTACGAGCAGTACTTC
16	TRBV6-2/TRBV6-3	.	TRBJ2-6	.	CASSFSRGLGANVLTF	TGTGCCAGCAGTTTCTCCCGTGGGCTCGGGGCCAACGTCCTGACTTTC
15	TRBV5-1	.	TRBJ2-1	.	CASSLTDSNYNEQFF	TGCGCCAGCAGCTTGACGGACAGTAACTACAATGAGCAGTTCTTC
15	TRBV7-2	.	TRBJ1-2	.	CASSLRTGVIHGYTF	TGTGCCAGCAGCTTAAGAACAGGAGTGATCCATGGCTACACCTTC
18	TRBV28	TRBD1	TRBJ1-5	medium-sized	CASSLSATGVVINQPQHF	TGTGCCAGCAGTTTAAGTGCGACAGGGGTTGTTATCAATCAGCCCCAGCATTTT
17	TRBV7-8	TRBD2	TRBJ2-1	.	CASSRASGRNTRNEQFF	TGTGCCAGCAGCCGAGCTAGCGGGAGGAATACGAGGAATGAGCAGTTCTTC
15	TRBV9	.	TRBJ1-2	few	CASSVGSGQGGGYTF	TGTGCCAGCAGCGTGGGATCAGGGCAGGGCGGCGGCTACACCTTC
15	TRBV7-2	TRBD1	TRBJ1-6	.	CASSITGVARSPLHF	TGTGCCAGCAGCATCACAGGGGTGGCGAGGTCACCCCTCCACTTT
15	TRBV5-6	TRBD1	TRBJ1-2	.	CASSSDRGLSYGYTF	TGTGCCAGCAGCTCTGACAGGGGACTTTCATATGGCTACACCTTC
13	TRBV28	TRBD1	TRBJ1-2	.	CATKTGTGGKYTF	TGTGCCACGAAAACCGGGACAGGGGGGAAATACACCTTC
21	TRBV7-8	TRBD2	TRBJ2-1	.	CASSLVLEGGLAGGIGNEQFF	TGTGCCAGCAGCTTAGTGTTAGAGGGGGGACTAGCGGGAGGTATCGGGAATGAGCAGTTCTTC